This T cell receptor beta chain was observed in a study of blood T cell repertoires in COVID-19. Study in general: Italy, Spain and the United States were the sources of the convalescent and acute COVID-19 samples. In each case, the material was cDNA or gDNA derived from T cells, B-cell-depleted T cells, or PBMCs.

During active infection, Seattle patients enrolled and were then monitored through disease. Germline assignment: CDR1 LGHNA and CDR2 YSLEER. The trim removed 2 bases at V and 5 bases at J, leaving 13 bases unmatched. This CDR3 has 17 amino acids. Study processing details: Estimates of nucleated cell counts were drawn from the amplification of reference gene primers. Generated by immunoSEQ multiplex PCR, the TCRdb table keeps only in-frame clones and is missing some. From that table come the V and J calls and clone size; the DNA was used to work out D and trimming. The sample holds about 370,000 clones, around 89% seen once.

The origin of this receptor is a woman in her thirties with COVID-19, enrolled during active disease. This chain uses TRBV4-3 with TRBJ1-2; TRBD1 agrees at 8 bases. The sample consisted of peripheral blood. The DNA of the CDR3 is TGCGCCAGCAGCCAATACCCCCAGGCAGGGGGCGTGTATGGCTACACCTTC. This sequence encodes CASSQYPQAGGVYGYTF.